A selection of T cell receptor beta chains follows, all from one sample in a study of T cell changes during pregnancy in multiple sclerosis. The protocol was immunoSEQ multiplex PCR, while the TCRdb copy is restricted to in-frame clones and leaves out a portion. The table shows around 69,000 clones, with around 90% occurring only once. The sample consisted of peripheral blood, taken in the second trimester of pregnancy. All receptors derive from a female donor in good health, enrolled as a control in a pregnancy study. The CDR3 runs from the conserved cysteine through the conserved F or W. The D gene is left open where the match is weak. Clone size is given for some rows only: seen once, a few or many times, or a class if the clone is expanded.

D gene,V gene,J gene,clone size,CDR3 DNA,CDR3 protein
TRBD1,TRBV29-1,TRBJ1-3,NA,TGCAGCGCCCGGGACAGGGCTGGTCTGGGAAACACCATATATTTT,CSARDRAGLGNTIYF
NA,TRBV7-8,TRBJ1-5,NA,TGTGCCAGCAGCCCTCTTGGGGGCATGAATCAGCCCCAGCATTTT,CASSPLGGMNQPQHF
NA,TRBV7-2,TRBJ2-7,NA,TGTGCCAGCAGCTTAGGAAGCGTAACCTACGAGCAGTACTTC,CASSLGSVTYEQYF
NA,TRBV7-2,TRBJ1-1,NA,TGTGCCAGCAGCTTAGGGGCCCGGACTGAAGCTTTCTTT,CASSLGARTEAFF
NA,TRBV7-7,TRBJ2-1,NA,TGTGCTAGCAGCTTAGTGGCAGGCAACAATGAGCAGTTCTTC,CASSLVAGNNEQFF
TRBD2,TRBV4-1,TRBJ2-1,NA,TGCGCCAGCAGCCAAGAGCCACTAGCGGGGGCGTACAATGAGCAGTTCTTC,CASSQEPLAGAYNEQFF
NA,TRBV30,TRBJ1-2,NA,TGTGCCTGGGAGAGGGGGAGGGTTGGCTACACCTTC,CAWERGRVGYTF
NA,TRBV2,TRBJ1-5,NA,TGTGCCAGCACTACCGGGGAAGGAAGTCAGCCCCAGCATTTT,CASTTGEGSQPQHF
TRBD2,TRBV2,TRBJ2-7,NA,TGTGCCCGAGCGGGGGGGAGTTACGAGCAGTACTTC,CARAGGSYEQYF
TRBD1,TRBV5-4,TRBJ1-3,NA,TGTGCCAGCAGAACCGGGACAGGACCAGGAAACACCATATATTTT,CASRTGTGPGNTIYF
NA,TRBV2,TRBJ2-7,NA,TGTGCCAGCAGTCCTGTTATGTACGAGCAGTACTTC,CASSPVMYEQYF
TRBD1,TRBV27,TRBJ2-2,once,TGTGCCAGCAGCCCAAACAGGGGCACCGGGGAGCTGTTTTTT,CASSPNRGTGELFF
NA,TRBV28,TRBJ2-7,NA,TGTGCCAGCAGTTTACCGCTAGGCCGATCTTACGAGCAGTACTTC,CASSLPLGRSYEQYF
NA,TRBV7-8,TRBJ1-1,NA,TGTGCCAGCAGCTTAGGTTTGGGGGGGAACACTGAAGCTTTCTTT,CASSLGLGGNTEAFF
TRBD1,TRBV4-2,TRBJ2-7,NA,TGTGCCAGCAGCCCCACCACCGACAGGGTAACCTACGAGCAGTACTTC,CASSPTTDRVTYEQYF
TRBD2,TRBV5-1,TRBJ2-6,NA,TGCGCCAGCAGCTTGGGTCTAGCGGATACTGGGGCCAACGTCCTGACTTTC,CASSLGLADTGANVLTF
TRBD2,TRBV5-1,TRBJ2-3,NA,TGCGCCAGCAGCTTGGGCCTAGCGGGAGGGCCCGGAGATACGCAGTATTTT,CASSLGLAGGPGDTQYF
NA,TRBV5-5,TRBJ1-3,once,TGTGCCAGCAGCAATATAAAACAGGGATATGGAAACACCATATATTTT,CASSNIKQGYGNTIYF
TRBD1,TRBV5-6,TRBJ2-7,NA,TGTGCCAGCAGCAACCCCGGGACAGGGTACGAGCAGTACTTC,CASSNPGTGYEQYF
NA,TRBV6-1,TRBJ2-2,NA,TGTGCCAGCAGTCCGGGAGGGGAGCTGTTTTTT,CASSPGGELFF
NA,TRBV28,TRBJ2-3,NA,TGTGCCAGCAGTTTAGGCCTAGGCAGCACAGATACGCAGTATTTT,CASSLGLGSTDTQYF
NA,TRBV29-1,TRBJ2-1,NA,TGCAGCGTTGTTGCCAGGGATGGGTATGAGCAGTTCTTC,CSVVARDGYEQFF
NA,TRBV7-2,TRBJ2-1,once,TGTGCCAGCAGCCAATCAGGGGGGAGCAATGAGCAGTTCTTC,CASSQSGGSNEQFF
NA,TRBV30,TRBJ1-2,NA,TGTGCCTGGAGTCTAGGCAGGGCCTCACTCTATGGCTACACCTTC,CAWSLGRASLYGYTF
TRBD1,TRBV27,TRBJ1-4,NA,TGTGCCAGCAGTCCACTAACGACAGGGGTCGGCGGTCATGAAAAACTGTTTTTT,CASSPLTTGVGGHEKLFF
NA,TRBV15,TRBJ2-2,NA,TGTGCCACCAGCAGTGGACAGATTAACACCGGGGAGCTGTTTTTT,CATSSGQINTGELFF
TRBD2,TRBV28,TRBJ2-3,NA,TGTGCCAGTGAGGGGACTAGCGCCTGGGGTACGCAGTATTTT,CASEGTSAWGTQYF
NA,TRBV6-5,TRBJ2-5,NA,TGTGCCAGCAGTTACCAGGGTTGGGAGACCCAGTACTTC,CASSYQGWETQYF
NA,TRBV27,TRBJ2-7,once,TGTGCCAGCAGTACGACCGGGGAGCAGTACTTC,CASSTTGEQYF
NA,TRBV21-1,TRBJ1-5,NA,TGTGCCAGCATCACTGTGCGACGACATAGCAATCAGCCCCAGCATTTT,CASITVRRHSNQPQHF
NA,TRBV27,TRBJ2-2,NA,TGTGCCAGCAAATGGTCAGGTTGGGGGGAGCTGTTTTTT,CASKWSGWGELFF
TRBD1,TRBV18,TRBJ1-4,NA,TGTGCCAGTCAGGGGGCCACTAATGAAAAACTGTTTTTT,CASQGATNEKLFF
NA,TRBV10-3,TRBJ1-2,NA,TGTGCCATCAGTGAGGGACAGAACTATGGCTACACCTTC,CAISEGQNYGYTF
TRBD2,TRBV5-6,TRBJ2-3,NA,TGTGCCAGCAGCTTAGCGGGGTCCACAGATACGCAGTATTTT,CASSLAGSTDTQYF
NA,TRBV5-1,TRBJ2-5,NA,TGCGCCAGCCGTGTCGGGTTCCAAGAGACCCAGTACTTC,CASRVGFQETQYF
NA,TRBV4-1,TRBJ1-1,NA,TGCGCCAGCAGCCGCCCCACAGGGATTAGAAGGGCGAACACTGAAGCTTTCTTT,CASSRPTGIRRANTEAFF
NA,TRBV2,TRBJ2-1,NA,TGTGCCAGCAGCATGGACAGCTACAATGAGCAGTTCTTC,CASSMDSYNEQFF
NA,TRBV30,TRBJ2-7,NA,TGTGCCTGGAGTCCGGGGACCTACGAGCAGTACTTC,CAWSPGTYEQYF
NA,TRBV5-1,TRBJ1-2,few,TGCGCCAGCAGCTTGGTCCGGAACTATGGCTACACCTTC,CASSLVRNYGYTF
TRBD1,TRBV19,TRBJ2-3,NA,TGTGCCAGTAGTATAGGGACAGGGACAGATACGCAGTATTTT,CASSIGTGTDTQYF
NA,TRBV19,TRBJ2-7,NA,TGTGCCAGTAGTATAGATCCCCAGAGGAGCTCCTACGAGCAGTACTTC,CASSIDPQRSSYEQYF
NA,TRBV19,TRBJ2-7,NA,TGTGCCAGTATGCGGGCCCACGGGTACGAGCAGTACTTC,CASMRAHGYEQYF
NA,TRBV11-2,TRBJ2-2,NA,TGTGCCAGCAGCTTCCTTATACAGGGGGAGCTGTTTTTT,CASSFLIQGELFF
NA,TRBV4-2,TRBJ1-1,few,TGTGCCAGCAGCCAACTAGAACAAGGTGAAGCTTTCTTT,CASSQLEQGEAFF
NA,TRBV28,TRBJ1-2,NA,TGTGCCAGCAGCTCGGTCTTGAGGAATGGCTACACCTTC,CASSSVLRNGYTF
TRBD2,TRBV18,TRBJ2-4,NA,TGTGCCAGCTCACCATTTAGCGGGATTGGCCGTTCCAAAAACATTCAGTACTTC,CASSPFSGIGRSKNIQYF
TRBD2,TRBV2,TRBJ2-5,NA,TGTGCCAGCAGACCCGGGACTATTCCAGAGACCCAGTACTTC,CASRPGTIPETQYF
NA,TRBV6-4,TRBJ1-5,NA,TGTGCCAGCAGTGAATTCGGGGGAAGCAATCAGCCCCAGCATTTT,CASSEFGGSNQPQHF
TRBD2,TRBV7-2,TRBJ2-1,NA,TGTGCCAGCAGTCTCACTAGCGGGAGGCACAATGAGCAGTTCTTC,CASSLTSGRHNEQFF
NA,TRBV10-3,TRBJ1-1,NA,TGTGCCATCAGTGGGGGCGACATCGCTGAAGCTTTCTTT,CAISGGDIAEAFF
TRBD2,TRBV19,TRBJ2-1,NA,TGTGCCAGTAGTACACTAGCGGGACTCAATGAGCAGTTCTTC,CASSTLAGLNEQFF
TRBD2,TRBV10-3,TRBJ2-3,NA,TGTGCCATCATGGGGCTAGCGGGGGGGCTGGGCACAGATACGCAGTATTTT,CAIMGLAGGLGTDTQYF
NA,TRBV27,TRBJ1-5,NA,TGTGCCAGCAGTTTCACGCGGGGAGGGAATCAGCCCCAGCATTTT,CASSFTRGGNQPQHF
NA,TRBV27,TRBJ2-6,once,TGTGCCAGCTCCCCGGCGGGGTACTCTGGGGCCAACGTCCTGACTTTC,CASSPAGYSGANVLTF
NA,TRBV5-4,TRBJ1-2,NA,TGTGCCAGCAGCAACCAGGGTCCCTATGGCTACACCTTC,CASSNQGPYGYTF
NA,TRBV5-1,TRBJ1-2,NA,TGCGCCAGCAGCTTGGCGTCAGGGGCCCTTCTAAGGGATGGCTACACCTTC,CASSLASGALLRDGYTF
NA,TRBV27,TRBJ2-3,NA,TGTGCCAGCAGTTTGTGGGGCGGCACAGATACGCAGTATTTT,CASSLWGGTDTQYF
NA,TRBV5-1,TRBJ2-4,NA,TGCGCCAGCAGCTTGGAAATACAGACCGAAAACATTCAGTACTTC,CASSLEIQTENIQYF
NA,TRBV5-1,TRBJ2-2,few,TGCGCCAGCAGCGTATCGAACACCGGGGAGCTGTTTTTT,CASSVSNTGELFF
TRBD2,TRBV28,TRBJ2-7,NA,TGTGCCAGCAGGGCGGGGGGTGTTAACGAGCAGTACTTC,CASRAGGVNEQYF